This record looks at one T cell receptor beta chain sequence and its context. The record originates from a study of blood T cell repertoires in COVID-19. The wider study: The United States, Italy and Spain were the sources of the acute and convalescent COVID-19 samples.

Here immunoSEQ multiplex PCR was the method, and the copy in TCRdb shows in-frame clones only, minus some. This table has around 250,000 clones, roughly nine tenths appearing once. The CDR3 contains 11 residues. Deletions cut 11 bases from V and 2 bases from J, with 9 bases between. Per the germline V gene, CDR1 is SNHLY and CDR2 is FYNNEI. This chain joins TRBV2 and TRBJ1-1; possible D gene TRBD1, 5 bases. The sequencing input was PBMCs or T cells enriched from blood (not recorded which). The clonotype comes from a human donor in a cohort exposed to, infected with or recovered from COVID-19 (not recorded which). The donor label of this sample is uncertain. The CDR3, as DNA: TGTGCCTGGGGCCTTAACACTGAAGCTTTCTTT. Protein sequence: CAWGLNTEAFF.